This TCR beta chain was sequenced in a study of cytomegalovirus exposure and HLA in healthy donors (dated by TCRdb to about 2017). With respect to the entire study: An earlier analysis of several hundred of the donors reported 250 to 300 Gb of sequence data and some 120 million unique TCR beta sequences from about 179 million T cells. About 300 gigabases of sequencing data and 91 million or so unique TCR sequences made up an early release that covered 500 to 700 HLA-typed donors. Among the approximately 420 genotyped donors, about 83% belonged to the genetic ancestry cluster associated with self-reported Caucasian donors. The study was designed to test whether signatures of past pathogen exposure could be identified by cataloging public T cell receptors. Using immunosequencing, the study profiled T cell repertoires from about 650 subjects and related those repertoires to cytomegalovirus serostatus. A separate validation cohort of some 130 different subjects was used in addition to the approximately 610-subject first cohort. To predict cytomegalovirus infection status, the study combined high-throughput TCR immunosequencing, statistical association of individual TCRs with disease status, and machine learning. A later analysis re-analyzed previously published TCR beta repertoires from 550 to 700 donors and added high-resolution HLA genotyping to study TCR occurrence patterns. Rather than using new phenotypic data, the later analysis identified candidate immune exposures from TCR beta sequences and from how often those sequences occurred across donors. In an earlier analysis of a few hundred of the donors, high-throughput TCR beta sequencing was used to judge whether each TCR beta V gene segment behaved as functional or pseudogenic. Donor age, sex, ethnicity and CMV serostatus were compiled alongside the repertoire data. Genome-wide SNP genotypes for about 60% of the roughly 700 donors were used in a later genetic analysis, which treated that subset as a discovery cohort. All discovery cohort repertoires had been generated using a single sequencing platform. HLA typing covered class I and class II loci at four-digit resolution. Typing coverage varied by locus: roughly 620-640 donors for A, B, C, DRB1 and DQB1; more than 500 for DQA1; around 610 for DPA1; roughly 470 for DPB1. Roughly 5 DR-DQ haplotypes were treated as single units for association and clustering because of strong linkage in the cohort. Across approximately 400 genotyped donors of the cohort, an average of about 220,000 unique TCR beta nucleotide sequences per donor were sequenced, and approximately 17% of those sequences were non-productive.

From its cysteine to its phenylalanine, the CDR3 spans 17 amino acids. Of all the DNA, just the CDR3 is kept, 51 bases in frame from base 1. The germline V end is reduced by 2 bases and the J end by 1 base; junction bases left unmatched: 2. Based on the germline V gene (reference sequence), the CDR1 and CDR2 sequences are SEHNR and FQNEAQ. The cohort was made up of about 610 healthy bone marrow donors. Cohort members were all nominally healthy when sampled, although unrecorded immune exposures were likely present. CMV serostatus was positive for about 300 and negative for about half of the 666 cohort members, and was not recorded for this donor. A peripheral blood sample was collected from each donor, and TCR beta sequencing was performed on peripheral blood mononuclear cells. Genomic DNA was extracted from the blood cell samples with the Qiagen DNeasy Blood Extraction Kit. With regard to this clone: Its target antigen remains unknown. Base-call qualities are not available, and no considerably larger clone is one nucleotide away.

Findings and caveats that apply to the study as a whole: The sequencing pipeline was judged likely to have produced a cluster of highly shared sequence variants as a technical artifact. Sequencing depth was assumed to be roughly uniform across donors in the presence/absence analyses, though that assumption may not hold. The earlier analysis of almost 600 of the donors excluded some 15 rarely observed V segments, including chromosome 9 orphons, because counts were too low. According to a later analysis, most CMV-associated TCR beta chains appeared to be HLA-restricted, and the HLA associations seemed to be driven largely by CMV exposure. Strong co-occurrence of HLA alleles, especially DR and DQ, made assigning TCR associations to individual alleles difficult. The only immune exposure information available for the cohort was CMV serostatus. An association between a missense DCLRE1C variant and V-gene and J-gene trimming of TCR beta chains was found in a later genetic analysis and replicated in an independent cohort. A further reported finding was that TCR beta sequences accurately predicted the HLA-A and HLA-B alleles for most subjects in the first cohort. Because the 87-base-pair reads could not distinguish some IMGT-functional V segments, including TRBV6-2 and TRBV6-3, those segments were excluded. A total of 150 to 200 TCR beta chains were listed by the study as associated with cytomegalovirus. A later genetic analysis reported fewer N-insertions in productive TCRs among donors in an Asian-associated ancestry cluster than the roughly 670-donor mean. The classifier was reported to diagnose cytomegalovirus status with high specificity and sensitivity in both the original cohort and the validation cohort. In a later analysis, 16,951 TCR beta sequences were associated with specific HLA alleles at a false discovery rate of 0.05. Most TCR sequences were observed very rarely across donors, whereas some public TCRs were present in many individuals. This cohort had only TCR beta chains sequenced, and the lack of alpha or paired-chain data limited which features could be detected. The authors suggested that the approach could potentially be generalized to other disease states and immunological phenotypes. A later analysis reported that several top co-occurrence clusters appeared linked to parvovirus B19, influenza, CMV and Epstein-Barr virus. Correlated functional status among segregating V segments might reflect linkage disequilibrium, but an unknown experimental factor could not be ruled out. A later analysis found that TCR association rates varied across HLA loci, with DRB1 alleles showing the most associated TCRs and HLA-C alleles the fewest. In a later analysis, HLA-associated TCR beta chains were found to be more clonally expanded and to have lower generation probabilities than equally common non-associated chains. An earlier analysis of around 600 of the donors showed that most TCR beta V segments appeared in productive rearrangements either about 87% or about 30% of the time, which broadly matched IMGT annotations. A few of the identified cytomegalovirus-associated TCR beta chains were confirmed in vitro to be specific for cytomegalovirus antigens. Because HLA typing was unavailable for some donors at each locus, only the typed subset was used in association tests.

Libraries were constructed by the immunoSEQ multiplex PCR assay. For the multiplex PCR, a mixture combining 60 forward primers for TCR Vbeta segments and 13 reverse primers for TCR Jbeta segments was used. The CDR3 region of rearranged TCR beta genes was amplified from genomic DNA with a multiplex PCR assay. The amplified TCR beta libraries were sequenced on the Illumina HiSeq System as 87-base-pair reads. Under the source paper's analysis protocol: Across the 666 repertoires, a later analysis counted roughly 77 million unique TCR beta chains, around 10 million of which were shared by at least two donors. A nearest-neighbor algorithm error-corrected the raw reads and collapsed the reads into unique sequences, merging closely related sequences to remove PCR and sequencing errors. To assign V, D and J gene segments, CDR3 sequences were aligned to IMGT reference sequences. For a sequence to be retained, a match of at least six nucleotides to both a V gene segment and a J gene segment was required. Rearrangements were called productive when the CDR3 lacked stop codons and stayed in frame with V and J; all others were non-productive. CDR3 was defined according to IMGT convention as the region running from the second conserved V-encoded cysteine to the conserved J-encoded phenylalanine. The earlier analysis of around 640 of the donors excluded sequences that lacked an unambiguous match to a single V gene segment. In an earlier analysis of 587 of the donors, V segments were called functional above 56.7% productive rearrangements and were called segregating when the between-donor standard deviation exceeded 5%. A statistical classification framework was built for diagnosing cytomegalovirus status from the catalog of TCR beta chain sequences. V and J gene assignment, in a later analysis, came from comparing TCR nucleotide sequences with IMGT/GENE-DB human TR gene sequences. The TCRdist pipeline was used in a later analysis to assign CDR3 sequences and most-parsimonious VDJ recombination scenarios. A later analysis defined each TCR beta chain by its CDR3 amino acid sequence plus V-gene family, and excluded reads lacking a unique V-gene family. A later analysis removed roughly 590 highly shared, low-generation-probability nucleotide sequences to deal with suspected cross-contamination and a sequencing artifact. A later analysis calculated a clonal expansion index for each public chain from normalized within-repertoire ranks of inferred template counts. A later analysis computed generation probabilities with a VDJ recombination model fitted to out-of-frame rearrangements, and checked the results against IGoR. In a later analysis, hypergeometric tests were used to score TCR-TCR, TCR-HLA and TCR-CMV co-occurrence, with a repertoire-size bias correction applied to TCR pairs. In a later analysis, false discovery rates were estimated by permuting HLA or CMV assignments 20 times. A later analysis grouped co-occurring TCRs with DBSCAN, adding TCRdist sequence similarity when clustering within HLA-allele-positive subsets. Repertoires with fewer than 30,000 or more than 120,000 public chains were left out of co-occurrence clustering, as were five repertoires with anomalous nucleotide sharing. TCRdb carries this immuneACCESS record with in-frame sequences only. Its versions omit some clonotypes, under half of them owing to an unresolved V gene in the studies checked, with the rest unexplained. That table supplies the V and J calls and clone size; D and trimming were determined from the DNA. Across this sample there are approximately 91,000 clones, with around 67% seen only once. The ten largest clones represent about 2.5% of the sample.

Sequences were obtained from PBMCs. The chain joins TRBV7-9 to TRBJ2-2; TRBD2 aligns with 12 central bases. The receptor's source is a human donor in good health. The CDR3 corresponds to CASSLTSGGLNTGELFF. The sequence in DNA is TGTGCCAGCAGCTTAACTAGCGGGGGGCTGAACACCGGGGAGCTGTTTTTT.